These 14 T cell receptor beta chains originate from one sample sequenced in a study of blood T cell repertoires in COVID-19. TCRdb keeps only in-frame clones here, not all; method: immunoSEQ multiplex PCR. Of over 85,000 clones listed, 85% were seen once; the top ten hold around 3.7%. Material: peripheral blood. The receptors were gathered from a middle-aged man with acute or convalescent COVID-19.

V and J are TRBV24-1 and TRBJ2-1; 9 nucleotides agree with TRBD2. CDR1 and CDR2 (germline): KGHDR, SFDVKD. The CDR3 covers 15 residues. Unmatched junction bases numbered 6, after V lost 4 bases and J lost 6 bases. For the CDR3, the DNA is TGTGCCACCAGTGAAACCGGGACTAGCTCCAATGAGCAGTTCTTC. Amino acids: CATSETGTSSNEQFF.

CDR3 residues: CASGRTQGRNTEAFF. CDR3 DNA: TGTGCCAGCGGACGGACACAGGGGCGGAACACTGAAGCTTTCTTT. The chain uses TRBV2 and TRBJ1-1; 7 bases map to TRBD1. The V gene end was trimmed by 8 bases and the J gene end by 1 base; junction bases not matched to a gene: 10. Germline V gene sequence: CDR1 SNHLY, CDR2 FYNNEI. This CDR3 is built from 15 residues.

This clone was counted a single time. The chain has TRBV11-3 and TRBJ2-7, with 7 bases lining up with TRBD2. The CDR3 has 14 residues. The germline V gene has CDR1 SGHNT and CDR2 YENEEA. V shed 5 bases, J shed 2 bases, and the junction held 6 bases outside the gene matches. The DNA of the CDR3 is TGTGCCAGCAGCCCTAGGGCGGGAGCCTACGAGCAGTACTTC. Residues: CASSPRAGAYEQYF.

The genes are TRBV7-8 and TRBJ1-1, with no clear D. V was cut by 3 bases and J by 0 bases, with 8 bases left in between. The CDR3 covers 14 residues. Germline V gives CDR1 SGHVS, CDR2 FQNEAQ. Written as DNA, the CDR3 is TGTGCCAGCAGCTTGGCCGGGATGAACACTGAAGCTTTCTTT. Its translation is CASSLAGMNTEAFF.

CDR3 residues: CASSPLPGSSPLHF. The DNA of the CDR3 is TGTGCCAGCAGCCCCCTACCGGGGTCTTCACCCCTCCACTTT. J is TRBJ1-6 and V is TRBV7-2; D unresolved. V was clipped by 5 bases and J by 9 bases, with 14 bases between them. CDR1 and CDR2 (germline): SGHTA, FQGNSA. The CDR3 covers 14 residues.

The rearrangement joins TRBV5-4 to TRBJ2-3; TRBD1 matches 11 bases. V dropped 3 bases and J dropped 1; count of bases not matched to a gene: 4. The CDR3 is 16 residues long. Looked up from germline, CDR1 is SGHNT and CDR2 is YYREEE (reference sequence). As DNA, the CDR3 is TGTGCCAGCAGCTCGACGGGACAGGGGGGCACAGATACGCAGTATTTT. Translating gives CASSSTGQGGTDTQYF.

Regarding this clone: The identical CDR3 is also encoded by other nucleotide sequences in the sample. V is TRBV7-2 and J is TRBJ2-7; TRBD2 matches at 10 bases. The CDR3 runs 15 residues. Trimming cost V 1 base and J 4 bases; bases outside gene matches: 4. Germline assignment: CDR1 SGHTA and CDR2 FQGNSA. The CDR3 DNA reads TGTGCCAGCAGCTTAGAAGCGGGAGGGAGGTACGAGCAGTACTTC. Translation gives CASSLEAGGRYEQYF.

The chain joins TRBV5-8 to TRBJ2-1; D perhaps matches TRBD2 (7 bases). Trimming took 2 bases from V and 0 from J, leaving 12 bases between them. This CDR3 contains 16 residues. Germline lookup yields CDR1 SGHTS and CDR2 YDEGEE. CDR3 loop: CASSFEGGGSYNEQFF. The CDR3 DNA reads TGTGCCAGCAGCTTCGAGGGAGGGGGCTCCTACAATGAGCAGTTCTTC.

The rearrangement joins TRBV6-6 to TRBJ2-5, with 7 bases fitting TRBD1. This CDR3 spans 14 amino acids. V trimming: 6 bases; J trimming: 2 bases; junction bases outside the gene matches: 6. The germline V gene has CDR1 MNHNY and CDR2 SVGAGI (reference sequence). This CDR3 is CASSPGQVQETQYF. Written as DNA, the CDR3 is TGTGCCAGCAGCCCCGGACAGGTACAAGAGACCCAGTACTTC.

J is TRBJ1-1 and V is TRBV28; TRBD1 matches at 9 bases. The J segment lost 3 bases and the V segment lost 1 base, leaving 9 bases of the junction unmatched. There are 17 residues in the CDR3. CDR1 and CDR2 from the germline V gene are MDHEN and SYDVKM. The chain's CDR3 is CASSLYPGGTGYTEAFF. CDR3 DNA sequence: TGTGCCAGCAGTTTATACCCCGGAGGGACAGGGTACACTGAAGCTTTCTTT.

This chain connects TRBV5-4 to TRBJ1-2; no clear D. From germline, CDR1 is SGHNT and CDR2 YYREEE (reference sequence). The germline V and J ends were trimmed by 4 bases and 3 bases, with 10 bases remaining between them. The CDR3 is 13 amino acids. CDR3 DNA: TGTGCCAGCAGCCAAGAGAACCACTATGGCTACACCTTC. It is translated as CASSQENHYGYTF.

V is TRBV27 and J is TRBJ2-3, with 9 bases aligning to TRBD2. V shed 4 bases, J shed 1 base, and the junction held 3 bases outside the gene matches. The CDR3 spans 15 residues. Germline-derived CDR1 and CDR2 are MNHEY and SMNVEV (reference sequence). The CDR3 nucleotides read TGTGCCAGCAGTTCATGGACTAGCGGCACAGATACGCAGTATTTT. The encoded protein is CASSSWTSGTDTQYF.

This sequence joins TRBV2 and TRBJ1-4; 8 bases are a match to TRBD1. V was clipped by 6 bases and J by 7 bases; unmatched bases: 7. Per the germline V gene, CDR1 is SNHLY and CDR2 is FYNNEI. The CDR3 consists of 14 residues. The CDR3 bases are TGTGCCAGCAGCCCGGACAGGGAGGGTGAAAAACTGTTTTTT. Its protein product is CASSPDREGEKLFF.

This chain joins TRBV5-1 and TRBJ2-1, with a possible D match to TRBD2 (5 bases). The length of the CDR3 is 15 residues. Trimming stripped 4 bases from V and 8 bases from J, with 19 bases between. In germline, CDR1 is SGHRS, CDR2 YFSETQ. Here the CDR3 DNA reads TGCGCCAGCAGCCCCGGGGTGGCTAGTGGAGATGAGCAGTTCTTC. Protein sequence: CASSPGVASGDEQFF. Complete variable domain (other parts from reference TRBV5-1 and TRBJ2-1): KAGVTQTPRYLIKTRGQQVTLSCSPISGHRSVSWYQQTPGQGLQFLFEYFSETQRNKGNFPGRFSGRQFSNSRSEMNVSTLELGDSALYLCASSPGVASGDEQFFGPGTRLTVL.